This TCR beta chain was captured in a study of cytomegalovirus exposure and HLA in healthy donors. Study observations and caveats: Across all donors, roughly uniform sequencing depth was an assumption of the presence/absence analyses. Later genetic work tied a missense DCLRE1C variant to beta-chain V and J trimming.

PCR was performed using 60 Vbeta and 13 Jbeta primers. This table comes from immunoSEQ multiplex PCR, and its TCRdb copy is limited to in-frame clones, with some not included. In the table there are 150,000 to 200,000 clones, roughly 84% of which are singletons. A word on this clone: No antigen is known for it.

This clonotype originated in a woman aged 50 to 60 in good health and CMV-seropositive. Sequencing used PBMCs.

Here the CDR3 reads CASSLGQGKETQYF. In DNA, the CDR3 is TGCGCCAGCAGCTTGGGACAGGGGAAAGAGACCCAGTACTTC. The chain employs TRBV5-1 and TRBJ2-5, with TRBD1 identical over 8 bases. The germline CDR1 and CDR2 sequences are SGHRS and YFSETQ. The CDR3 covers 14 residues. J was trimmed by 3 bases and V by 0 bases; bases with no gene match: 1.